The rows below give T cell receptor beta chains drawn from one sample of a study of blood T cell repertoires in COVID-19. Sequencing was performed with immunoSEQ multiplex PCR; in TCRdb, only in-frame clones are kept and a portion is missing. The sample carries roughly 330,000 clones, 80% to 90% recorded once. The sample consisted of PBMCs or T cells enriched from blood (not recorded which). The source of these receptors is a man aged 25-45 years who had recovered from COVID-19. Both conserved end residues are part of each CDR3. A D gene is named only where the DNA matches it firmly. Size is omitted from some rows. Given values are once, few, many or a class for expanded clones.

>TRBV12-5|NA|TRBJ1-3|NA
TGTGCTAGTGGTTTGTTCGCAGGGTCGGGCACCATATATTTT
CASGLFAGSGTIYF
>TRBV2|NA|TRBJ2-7|NA
TGTGCCAGCTACAGGGAGTACGAGCAGTACTTC
CASYREYEQYF
>TRBV18|NA|TRBJ1-6|NA
TGTGCCAGCTCACTGACGGGGGGTTCAAATTCACCCCTCCACTTT
CASSLTGGSNSPLHF
>TRBV15|NA|TRBJ1-4|TRBD1
TGTGCCACCAGCAGAGCGGGGACAGGAAGGACTAATGAAAAACTGTTTTTT
CATSRAGTGRTNEKLFF
>TRBV6-5|NA|TRBJ1-6|TRBD1
TGTGCCAGCAGTTCGACAGGGGGAGGCTCACCCCTCCACTTT
CASSSTGGGSPLHF
>TRBV19|NA|TRBJ2-2|TRBD1
TGTGCCAGTAGGCCACAGGGGGGTCTTGGCACCGGGGAGCTGTTTTTT
CASRPQGGLGTGELFF
>TRBV4-1|few|TRBJ1-1|TRBD1
TGCGCCAGCAGCCAACAGACAGGGATCACTGAAGCTTTCTTT
CASSQQTGITEAFF
>TRBV4-1|NA|TRBJ1-6|NA
TGCGCCAGCAGCCAAGATCGTAGGAGCTCCTATAATTCACCCCTCCACTTT
CASSQDRRSSYNSPLHF
>TRBV19|NA|TRBJ2-5|TRBD1
TGTGCCAGTAGTACCCAACGGACAGGGCAAGAGACCCAGTACTTC
CASSTQRTGQETQYF
>TRBV5-1|NA|TRBJ1-1|NA
TGCGCCAGCAGCTTCTCGGGGGGATCTGCCGCTGAAGCTTTCTTT
CASSFSGGSAAEAFF
>TRBV19|NA|TRBJ1-5|NA
TGTGCCAGTAGTATAGAGGACAACTATCAGCCCCAGCATTTT
CASSIEDNYQPQHF
>TRBV18|NA|TRBJ2-1|TRBD2
TGTGCCAGCTCACCGAGTCGGGGGGAAGGCCTTGAGCAGTTCTTC
CASSPSRGEGLEQFF
>TRBV4-1|NA|TRBJ1-6|TRBD1
TGCGCCAGCAGCCAGCGACAGGGCCTTCTTAATTCACCCCTCCACTTT
CASSQRQGLLNSPLHF
>TRBV28|NA|TRBJ2-5|TRBD1
TGTGCCAGCAGTTCGGACAGGGGGAGAGAGACCCAGTACTTC
CASSSDRGRETQYF
>TRBV29-1|NA|TRBJ2-5|TRBD2
TGCAGCGCCCGGCTAGCGGATCAAGAGACCCAGTACTTC
CSARLADQETQYF
>TRBV7-2|NA|TRBJ1-2|TRBD1
TGTGCCAGCAGCTTATGGCCCCCCAGGGGGCACGGCTACACCTTC
CASSLWPPRGHGYTF
>TRBV11-2|NA|TRBJ2-7|TRBD2
TGTGCCAGCAGCCTGGGACTAGCGGGGGCCCAGTACTTC
CASSLGLAGAQYF
>TRBV5-1|NA|TRBJ1-1|NA
TGCGCCAGCAGCTTGGTAGGAGGATTGAACACTGAAGCTTTCTTT
CASSLVGGLNTEAFF
>TRBV7-8|few|TRBJ2-3|TRBD2
TGTGCCAGCAGCCTCCCCCCGGGACTAGCGGGGGTGAGCACAGATACGCAGTATTTT
CASSLPPGLAGVSTDTQYF
>TRBV19|NA|TRBJ2-3|TRBD1
TGTGCCAGTAGTATCCCCGGGACAGGGAGCACAGATACGCAGTATTTT
CASSIPGTGSTDTQYF
>TRBV20-1|NA|TRBJ1-1|NA
TGCAGTGCTAGATTGGGAGAGGCTTTCTTT
CSARLGEAFF
>TRBV5-5|NA|TRBJ1-4|NA
TGTGCCAGCAGCTTGGTTCAGTCCTCAACTAATGAAAAACTGTTTTTT
CASSLVQSSTNEKLFF
>TRBV27|NA|TRBJ1-2|NA
TGTGCCAGCACCACGGGAGGGGCGCAAGGCTACACCTTC
CASTTGGAQGYTF
>TRBV5-5|NA|TRBJ2-3|NA
TGTGCCAGTCAACTGGCAGGCCAAAATCCTACGCAGTATTTT
CASQLAGQNPTQYF
>TRBV6-5|NA|TRBJ1-1|TRBD1
TGTGCCAGCAGTTCCCCGACAGGGGTCACTGAAGCTTTCTTT
CASSSPTGVTEAFF
>TRBV7-8|NA|TRBJ2-1|TRBD1
TGTGCCAGCAGCTTACCCCGACAGGGGCCCTCCTACAATGAGCAGTTCTTC
CASSLPRQGPSYNEQFF
>TRBV24-1|NA|TRBJ1-2|TRBD1
TGTGCCACCAGTGATCCCGGACAGGGAGGCGACTATGGCTACACCTTC
CATSDPGQGGDYGYTF
>TRBV19|NA|TRBJ2-5|TRBD2
TGTGCCAGTAGTAGAAATAGACTAGCGGGTCAAGAGACCCAGTACTTC
CASSRNRLAGQETQYF
>TRBV6-5|NA|TRBJ2-1|NA
TGTGCCAGCAGTTTAGACCAATACAGTGAGCAGTTCTTC
CASSLDQYSEQFF
>TRBV28|NA|TRBJ2-7|NA
TGTGCCAGCAGTCTCGACAACTACGAGCAGTACTTC
CASSLDNYEQYF
>TRBV28|NA|TRBJ2-1|TRBD2
TGTGCCAGCAGTAAAGTGATCGGGGGGGACAATGAGCAGTTCTTC
CASSKVIGGDNEQFF
>TRBV24-1|NA|TRBJ2-2|NA
TGTGCCACCAGTGATCCCGGGACGAACACCGGGGAGCTGTTTTTT
CATSDPGTNTGELFF
>TRBV19|NA|TRBJ1-5|NA
TGTGCCAGTAGGATACAGGGTAATAGCAATCAGCCCCAGCATTTT
CASRIQGNSNQPQHF
>TRBV18|NA|TRBJ1-5|NA
TGTGCCAGCTCACCGAAGGCGGGGGGCTTGGGCAATCAGCCCCAGCATTTT
CASSPKAGGLGNQPQHF
>TRBV5-1|NA|TRBJ1-2|NA
TGCGCCAGCAGCTCCGACAGAGGTGGCTACACCTTC
CASSSDRGGYTF
>TRBV9|NA|TRBJ1-2|NA
TGTGCCAGCGAGGGGGTAATTGTAGGTGGCTACACCTTC
CASEGVIVGGYTF
>TRBV28|NA|TRBJ2-2|TRBD2
TGTGCCAGCAGTCTATCGAGGACTAGCGGGTTTACCGGGGAGCTGTTTTTT
CASSLSRTSGFTGELFF
>TRBV9|NA|TRBJ2-7|NA
TGTGCCAGCAGCGTAGGGGACTTCGCCTCCTACGAGCAGTACTTC
CASSVGDFASYEQYF
>TRBV7-9|NA|TRBJ2-7|NA
TGTGCCAGCAGCTTCACACAAGAGGGAATCTACGAGCAGTACTTC
CASSFTQEGIYEQYF
>TRBV10-3|NA|TRBJ1-2|NA
TGTGCCATCGGACAGAACTATGGCTACACCTTC
CAIGQNYGYTF
>TRBV29-1|NA|TRBJ2-2|TRBD1
TGCAGCGTATCCCTCCCCGGGACAGGGAAGACCGGGGAGCTGTTTTTT
CSVSLPGTGKTGELFF
>TRBV7-9|once|TRBJ1-2|NA
TGTGCCAGCAGCCCGGGGGGAGGGGAAGGCTACACCTTC
CASSPGGGEGYTF
>TRBV12-3/TRBV12-4|NA|TRBJ1-2|NA
TGTGCCAGCAGTTTTAGACAGATCGGCTACACCTTC
CASSFRQIGYTF
>TRBV6-5|NA|TRBJ2-7|NA
TGTGCCAGCAATTATTCCGACAGAACACCGGAGCAGTACTTC
CASNYSDRTPEQYF
>TRBV19|NA|TRBJ1-2|NA
TGTGCCATTTCGACAGTAAACTATGGCTACACCTTC
CAISTVNYGYTF
>TRBV5-6|NA|TRBJ1-1|NA
TGTGCCAGCAGCCCCGCGGTCAGGGACTATATGAACACTGAAGCTTTCTTT
CASSPAVRDYMNTEAFF
>TRBV29-1|NA|TRBJ1-1|TRBD1
TGCAGCGTAGAAGGTGTCGGGACAGGGCTGAACACTGAAGCTTTCTTT
CSVEGVGTGLNTEAFF
>TRBV27|NA|TRBJ2-2|NA
TGTGCCAGCAGTTTACGCAGGGGCGCGAACACCGGGGAGCTGTTTTTT
CASSLRRGANTGELFF
>TRBV19|NA|TRBJ1-4|NA
TGTGCCAGTAGTATCTGGGTGGGCGAAAAACTGTTTTTT
CASSIWVGEKLFF
>TRBV3-1/TRBV3-2|once|TRBJ2-3|TRBD2
TGTGCCAGCAGCCCGGGACTAGTTGGCACAGATACGCAGTATTTT
CASSPGLVGTDTQYF
>TRBV15|NA|TRBJ2-1|NA
TGTGCCACCAGCAGAGCCGGGGGTGCATACAATGAGCAGTTCTTC
CATSRAGGAYNEQFF
>TRBV30|NA|TRBJ1-6|NA
TGTGCCTGGAGTCCTCCAGGGATCTTACCCCTCCACTTT
CAWSPPGILPLHF
>TRBV19|NA|TRBJ1-2|TRBD1
TGTGCCAGTAGCCCATGGGACAGTTTTTTTGGCTACACCTTC
CASSPWDSFFGYTF
>TRBV19|once|TRBJ1-1|NA
TGTGCCAGTAGTATATCCAGGATGAACACTGAAGCTTTCTTT
CASSISRMNTEAFF
>TRBV7-3|NA|TRBJ2-1|NA
TGTGCCAGCAGCCGATTAGGGGATTACAATGAGCAGTTCTTC
CASSRLGDYNEQFF
>TRBV9|NA|TRBJ2-7|NA
TGTGCCAGCAGCGCGACAGGGAGGGAGCAGTACTTC
CASSATGREQYF
>TRBV1|NA|TRBJ2-3|NA
TGCACCAGCAGCGTTCAGGGGGGATCGGAGGACACAGATACGCAGTATTTT
CTSSVQGGSEDTDTQYF
>TRBV6-5|NA|TRBJ2-3|TRBD1
TGTGCCAGCAGTTACTCGACAGGGGGCGGGTCAGATACGCAGTATTTT
CASSYSTGGGSDTQYF
>TRBV12-3/TRBV12-4|NA|TRBJ1-1|NA
TGTGCCAGCACGCGGCAAGAAAACACTGAAGCTTTCTTT
CASTRQENTEAFF
>TRBV4-1|NA|TRBJ2-3|TRBD2
TGCGCCAGCAGCCAGAGACTAGCGGGGGGTGGGGATACGCAGTATTTT
CASSQRLAGGGDTQYF